This passage covers 7 T cell receptor beta chains from one sample sequenced in a study of blood T cell repertoires in COVID-19. Profiled with immunoSEQ multiplex PCR; TCRdb holds only in-frame clones, not every one. Among approximately 350,000 clones listed, 85% to 90% were seen once. Sequences were obtained from peripheral blood. The receptors were sampled from a woman between 65 and 79 years old with COVID-19, enrolled during active disease.

This chain links TRBV6-5 with TRBJ2-2; D is perhaps TRBD1 (5 bases). The V end lost 3 bases, the J end lost 6 bases, and 14 bases lay between the germline ends. In germline, CDR1 is MNHEY, CDR2 SVGAGI. The CDR3 contains 15 residues. The CDR3 reads CASSYLGEGAGELFF. CDR3 DNA sequence: TGTGCCAGCAGTTATTTAGGGGAAGGGGCCGGGGAGCTGTTTTTT.

The V call is TRBV9, the J call TRBJ2-2; possible D gene TRBD1, 6 bases. The CDR3 has 14 amino acids. The germline V gene has CDR1 SGDLS and CDR2 YYNGEE. V gave up 0 bases and J gave up 6 bases, with 9 bases separating them. The CDR3 loop is CASSVADRAGELFF. Written as DNA, the CDR3 is TGTGCCAGCAGCGTAGCGGACAGAGCCGGGGAGCTGTTTTTT.

This sequence joins TRBV5-4 and TRBJ1-2; 8 positions match TRBD1. CDR1 and CDR2 (germline): SGHNT, YYREEE (reference sequence). After removal of 1 base from V and 4 bases from J, the junction contained 3 bases not matched to a gene. The CDR3 has 14 residues. The CDR3 reads CASSLTGGSYGYTF. The CDR3 nucleotides are TGTGCCAGCAGCTTGACAGGGGGTTCCTATGGCTACACCTTC.

This chain links TRBV7-9 with TRBJ1-2, with 12 nucleotides matching TRBD1. The J segment lost 4 bases and the V segment lost 5 bases, leaving 11 bases of the junction unmatched. This CDR3 comprises 17 residues. CDR1 is SEHNR, CDR2 FQNEAQ, per germline (reference sequence). CDR3 nucleotide sequence: TGTGCCAGCAGCCCCGGCGACGGGACAGGGGGCGGCTATGGCTACACCTTC. Translated, it gives CASSPGDGTGGGYGYTF.

The V call is TRBV5-4, the J call TRBJ1-2; D is possibly TRBD1 (5 bases). The CDR3 contains 14 residues. CDR1 is SGHNT and CDR2 is YYREEE in the germline V gene (reference sequence). V dropped 6 bases and J dropped 4 bases, with 16 bases sitting between them. CDR3 coding DNA: TGTGCCAGCACCGTATTCTCCGGGGGCTATGGCTACACCTTC. It codes for CASTVFSGGYGYTF.

This clone has only one observation. The chain recombines TRBV6-2 or TRBV6-3 with TRBJ1-1, with D hard to call. The CDR3 consists of 12 residues. V gave up 6 bases and J gave up 10 bases, with 15 bases separating them. Germline V gene lookup returns CDR1 MNHEY and CDR2 SVGEGT. The CDR3 loop reads CASSSQRDLAFF. The CDR3 bases are TGTGCCAGCAGCTCTCAACGGGATTTAGCTTTCTTT.

V gene TRBV7-9 combines with J gene TRBJ1-5, with D possibly being TRBD1 (5 bases). The CDR3 runs to 16 residues. Germline V gives CDR1 SEHNR, CDR2 FQNEAQ (reference sequence). V was shortened by 5 bases and J by 4 bases, with 18 bases between the two germline ends. The CDR3 DNA follows: TGTGCCAGCAGCACCACGGTAGGGGTAGGTAATCAGCCCCAGCATTTT. This encodes CASSTTVGVGNQPQHF.